This T cell receptor beta chain was recovered during a study of neurological immune-mediated disorders. Whole-study results and caveats: Private repertoires in all groups were suggested, as expanded clones shared no CDR3 amino acid sequences across subjects.

Synthesis of cDNA used 5'RACE (with 10-nucleotide random UMIs). TCRdb re-derived calls from the 5' RACE reads in MiXCR, one entry per CDR3 protein. The profile covers roughly 31,000 distinct CDR3 sequences, with about 4.8% appearing a single time and around 23% taken by the ten largest. Blood bank volunteers in Maryland, USA, served as healthy controls. The unsorted libraries originated from 2 million PBMCs that had been stored at -80 C. Germline CDR1 reads SGHKS; CDR2 reads YYEKEE (reference sequence). The CDR3 contains 15 residues. V shed 6 bases, J shed 0 bases, and the junction held 8 bases outside the gene matches. In its sample, this clonotype was seen many times. The antigen remains undetermined.

This receptor was taken from a young man in good health. The sequenced sample consisted of PBMCs. The rearrangement links TRBV5-5 to TRBJ1-2; 7 bases match TRBD1. The CDR3 DNA reads TGTGCCAGCACCACAGGGACAGCAGCTAACTATGGCTACACCTTC. Translated, it gives CASTTGTAANYGYTF.